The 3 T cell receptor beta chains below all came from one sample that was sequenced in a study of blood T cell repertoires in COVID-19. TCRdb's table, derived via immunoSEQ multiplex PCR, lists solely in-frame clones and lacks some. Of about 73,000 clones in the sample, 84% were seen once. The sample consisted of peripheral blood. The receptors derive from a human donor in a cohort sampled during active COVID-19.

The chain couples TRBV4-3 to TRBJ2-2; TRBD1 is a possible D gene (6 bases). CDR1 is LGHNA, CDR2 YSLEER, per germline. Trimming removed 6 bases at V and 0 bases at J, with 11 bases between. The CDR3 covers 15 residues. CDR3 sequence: CASRQGHPNTGELFF. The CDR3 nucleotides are TGCGCCAGCAGGCAGGGACATCCGAACACCGGGGAGCTGTTTTTT.

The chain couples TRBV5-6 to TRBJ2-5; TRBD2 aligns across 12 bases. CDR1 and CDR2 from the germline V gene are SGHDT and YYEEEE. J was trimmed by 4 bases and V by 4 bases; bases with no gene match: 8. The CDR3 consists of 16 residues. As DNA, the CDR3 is TGTGCCAGCAGCCTAAAACTAGCGGGGGGTACAGAGACCCAGTACTTC. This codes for CASSLKLAGGTETQYF.

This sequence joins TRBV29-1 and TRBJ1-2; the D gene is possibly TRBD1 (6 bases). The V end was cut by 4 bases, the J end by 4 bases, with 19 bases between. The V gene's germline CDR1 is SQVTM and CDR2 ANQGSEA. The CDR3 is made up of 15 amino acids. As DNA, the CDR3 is TGCAGCGTTGGTGATCCGGGGGGCGCGGGCTATGGCTACACCTTC. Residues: CSVGDPGGAGYGYTF. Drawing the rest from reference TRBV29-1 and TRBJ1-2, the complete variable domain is SAVISQKPSRDICQRGTSLTIQCQVDSQVTMMFWYRQQPGQSLTLIATANQGSEATYESGFVIDKFPISRPNLTFSTLTVSNMSPEDSSIYLCSVGDPGGAGYGYTFGSGTRLTVV.